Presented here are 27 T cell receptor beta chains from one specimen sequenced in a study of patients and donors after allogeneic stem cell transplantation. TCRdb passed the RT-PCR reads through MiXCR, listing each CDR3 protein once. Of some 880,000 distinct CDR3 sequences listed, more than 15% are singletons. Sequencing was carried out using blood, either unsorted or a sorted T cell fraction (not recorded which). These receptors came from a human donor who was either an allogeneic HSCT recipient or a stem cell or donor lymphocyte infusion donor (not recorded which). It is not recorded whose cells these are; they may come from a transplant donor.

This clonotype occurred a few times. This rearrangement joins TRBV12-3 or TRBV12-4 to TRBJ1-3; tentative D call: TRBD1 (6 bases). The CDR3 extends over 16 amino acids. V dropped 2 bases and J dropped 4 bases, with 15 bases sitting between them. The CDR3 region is CASSLRQGTSGNTIYF. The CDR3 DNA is TGTGCCAGCAGTTTACGCCAGGGGACGTCCGGAAACACCATATATTTT.

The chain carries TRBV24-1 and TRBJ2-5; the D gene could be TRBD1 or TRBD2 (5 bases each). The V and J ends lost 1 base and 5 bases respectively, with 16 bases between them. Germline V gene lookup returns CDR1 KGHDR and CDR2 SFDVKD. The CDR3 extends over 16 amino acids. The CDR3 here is CATSDFTRGTGETQYF. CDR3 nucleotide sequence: TGTGCCACCAGTGATTTCACCCGAGGGACCGGGGAGACCCAGTACTTC.

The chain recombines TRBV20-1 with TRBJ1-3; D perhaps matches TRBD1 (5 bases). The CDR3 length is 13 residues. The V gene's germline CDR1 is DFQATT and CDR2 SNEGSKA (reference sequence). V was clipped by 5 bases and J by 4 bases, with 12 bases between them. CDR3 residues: CSAPDGGGNTIYF. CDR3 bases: TGCAGTGCTCCGGACGGGGGAGGAAACACCATATATTTT.

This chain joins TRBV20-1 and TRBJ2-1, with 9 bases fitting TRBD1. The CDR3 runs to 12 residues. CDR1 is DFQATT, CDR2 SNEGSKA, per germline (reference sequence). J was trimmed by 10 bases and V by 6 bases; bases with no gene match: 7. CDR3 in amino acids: CSASPGQGEQFF. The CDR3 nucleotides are TGCAGTGCCTCCCCGGGACAGGGCGAGCAGTTCTTC.

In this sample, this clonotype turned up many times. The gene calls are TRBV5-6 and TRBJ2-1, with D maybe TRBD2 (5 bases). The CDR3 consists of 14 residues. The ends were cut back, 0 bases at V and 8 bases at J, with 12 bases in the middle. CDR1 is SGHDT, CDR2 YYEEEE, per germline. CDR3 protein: CASSLGLAGHEQFF. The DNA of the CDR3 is TGTGCCAGCAGCTTGGGCCTAGCAGGACATGAGCAGTTCTTC.

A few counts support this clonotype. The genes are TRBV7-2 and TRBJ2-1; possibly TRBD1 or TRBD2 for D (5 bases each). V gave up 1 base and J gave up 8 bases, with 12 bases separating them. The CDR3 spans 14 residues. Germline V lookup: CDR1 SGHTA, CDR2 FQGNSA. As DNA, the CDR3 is TGTGCCAGCAGCTTAGGTCACGGGGCGGATGAGCAGTTCTTC. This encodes CASSLGHGADEQFF.

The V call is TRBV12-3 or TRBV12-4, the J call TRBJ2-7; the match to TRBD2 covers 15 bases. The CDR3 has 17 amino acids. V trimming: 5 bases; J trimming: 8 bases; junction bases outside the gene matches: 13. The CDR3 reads CASSREGLAGGQSQQYF. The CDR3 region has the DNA TGTGCCAGCAGTCGAGAGGGACTAGCGGGGGGCCAAAGTCAGCAGTACTTC.

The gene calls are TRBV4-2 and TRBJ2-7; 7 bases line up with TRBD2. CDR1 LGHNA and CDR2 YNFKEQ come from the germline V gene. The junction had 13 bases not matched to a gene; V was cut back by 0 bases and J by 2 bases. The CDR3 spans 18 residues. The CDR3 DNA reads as TGTGCCAGCAGCCAAGATGGGGTCCTCGAGCGGGATCCCTACGAGCAGTACTTC. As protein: CASSQDGVLERDPYEQYF.

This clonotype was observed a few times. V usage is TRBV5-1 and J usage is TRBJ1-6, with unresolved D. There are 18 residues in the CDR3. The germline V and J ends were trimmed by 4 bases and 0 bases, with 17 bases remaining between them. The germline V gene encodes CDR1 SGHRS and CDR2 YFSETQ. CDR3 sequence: CASSHPAAESSYNSPLHF. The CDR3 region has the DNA TGCGCCAGCAGCCACCCCGCTGCGGAGAGCTCCTATAATTCACCCCTCCACTTT.

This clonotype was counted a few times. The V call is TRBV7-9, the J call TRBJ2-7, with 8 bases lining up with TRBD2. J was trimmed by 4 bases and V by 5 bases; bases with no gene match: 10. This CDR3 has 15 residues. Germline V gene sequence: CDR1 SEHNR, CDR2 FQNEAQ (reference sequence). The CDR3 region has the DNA TGTGCCAGCAGCCCCCCGGGACTAGGGAGTTACGAGCAGTACTTC. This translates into CASSPPGLGSYEQYF.

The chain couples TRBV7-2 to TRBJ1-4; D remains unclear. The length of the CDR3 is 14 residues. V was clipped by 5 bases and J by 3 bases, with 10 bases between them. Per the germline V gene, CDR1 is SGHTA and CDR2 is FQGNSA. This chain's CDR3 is CASSIRRPNEKLFF. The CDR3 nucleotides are TGTGCCAGCAGCATCAGGCGGCCTAATGAAAAACTGTTTTTT.

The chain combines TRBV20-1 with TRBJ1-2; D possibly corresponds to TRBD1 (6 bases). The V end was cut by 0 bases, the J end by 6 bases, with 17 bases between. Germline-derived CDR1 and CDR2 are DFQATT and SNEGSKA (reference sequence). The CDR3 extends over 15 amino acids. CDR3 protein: CSARDRRGAWNGYTF. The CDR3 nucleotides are TGCAGTGCTAGAGATCGGCGGGGGGCGTGGAATGGCTACACCTTC.

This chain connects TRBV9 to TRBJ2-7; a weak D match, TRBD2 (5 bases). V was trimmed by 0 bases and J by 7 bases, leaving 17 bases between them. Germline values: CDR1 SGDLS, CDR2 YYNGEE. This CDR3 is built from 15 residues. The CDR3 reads CASSVAGADYGEQYF. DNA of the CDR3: TGTGCCAGCAGCGTAGCTGGAGCAGACTACGGGGAGCAGTACTTC.

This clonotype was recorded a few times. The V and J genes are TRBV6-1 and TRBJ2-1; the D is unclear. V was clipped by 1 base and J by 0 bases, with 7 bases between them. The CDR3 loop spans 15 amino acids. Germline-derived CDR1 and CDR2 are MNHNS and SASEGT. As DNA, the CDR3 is TGTGCCAGCAGTGAAGACCCCAGCTCCTACAATGAGCAGTTCTTC. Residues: CASSEDPSSYNEQFF.

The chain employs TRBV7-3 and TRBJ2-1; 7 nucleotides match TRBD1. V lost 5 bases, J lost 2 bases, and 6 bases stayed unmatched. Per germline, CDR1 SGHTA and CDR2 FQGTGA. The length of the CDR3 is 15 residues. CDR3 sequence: CASSTAGTAYNEQFF. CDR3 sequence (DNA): TGTGCCAGCAGCACCGCCGGGACAGCCTACAATGAGCAGTTCTTC.

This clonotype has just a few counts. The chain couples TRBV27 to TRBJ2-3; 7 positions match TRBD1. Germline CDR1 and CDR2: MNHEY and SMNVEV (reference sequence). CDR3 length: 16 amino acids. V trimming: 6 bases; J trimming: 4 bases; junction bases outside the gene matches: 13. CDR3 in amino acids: CASSRDRVPPADTQYF. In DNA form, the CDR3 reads TGTGCCAGCAGCCGCGACAGGGTACCACCCGCAGATACGCAGTATTTT.

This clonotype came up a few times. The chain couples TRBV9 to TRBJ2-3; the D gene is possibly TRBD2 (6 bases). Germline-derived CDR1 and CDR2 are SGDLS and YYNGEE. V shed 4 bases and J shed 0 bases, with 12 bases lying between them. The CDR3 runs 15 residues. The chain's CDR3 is CASSLRDWSTDTQYF. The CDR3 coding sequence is TGTGCCAGCAGCTTGAGGGACTGGAGCACAGATACGCAGTATTTT.

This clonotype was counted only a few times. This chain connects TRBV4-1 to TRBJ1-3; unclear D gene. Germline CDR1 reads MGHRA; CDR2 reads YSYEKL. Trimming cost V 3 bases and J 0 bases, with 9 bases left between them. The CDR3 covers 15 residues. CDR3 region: CASSHATNSGNTIYF. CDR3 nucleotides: TGCGCCAGCAGCCACGCTACCAACTCTGGAAACACCATATATTTT.

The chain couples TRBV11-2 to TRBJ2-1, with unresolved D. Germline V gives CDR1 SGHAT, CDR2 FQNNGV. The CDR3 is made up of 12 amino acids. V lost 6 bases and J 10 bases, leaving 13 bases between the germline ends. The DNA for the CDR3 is TGTGCCAGCAGGCAGACCGGTGAGGAGCAGTTCTTC. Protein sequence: CASRQTGEEQFF.

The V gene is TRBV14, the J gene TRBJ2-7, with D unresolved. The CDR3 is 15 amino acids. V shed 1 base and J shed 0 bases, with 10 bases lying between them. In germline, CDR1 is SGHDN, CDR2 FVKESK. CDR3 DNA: TGTGCCAGCAGCCAAGGATGGGGATCCTCCTACGAGCAGTACTTC. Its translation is CASSQGWGSSYEQYF.

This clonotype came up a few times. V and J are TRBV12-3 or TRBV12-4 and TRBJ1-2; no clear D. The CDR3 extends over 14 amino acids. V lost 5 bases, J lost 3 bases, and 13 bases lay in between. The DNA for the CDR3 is TGTGCCAGCAGTCAAAGAGCCCTTTACTATGGCTACACCTTC. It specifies CASSQRALYYGYTF.

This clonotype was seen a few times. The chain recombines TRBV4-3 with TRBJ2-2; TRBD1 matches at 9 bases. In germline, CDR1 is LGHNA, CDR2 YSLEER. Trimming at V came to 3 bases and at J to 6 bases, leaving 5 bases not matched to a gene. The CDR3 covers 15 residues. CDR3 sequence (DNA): TGCGCCAGCAGCCAGGATAACAGGGGGCCCGGGGAGCTGTTTTTT. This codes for CASSQDNRGPGELFF.

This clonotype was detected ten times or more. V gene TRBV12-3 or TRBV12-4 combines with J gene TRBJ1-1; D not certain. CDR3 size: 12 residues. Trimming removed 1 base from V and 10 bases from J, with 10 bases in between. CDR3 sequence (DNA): TGTGCCAGCAGTTTAGGAGCCCTGGTAGCTTTCTTT. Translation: CASSLGALVAFF.

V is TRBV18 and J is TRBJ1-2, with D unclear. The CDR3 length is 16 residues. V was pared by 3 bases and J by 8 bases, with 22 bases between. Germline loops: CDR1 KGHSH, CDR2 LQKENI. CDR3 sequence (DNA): TGTGCCAGCTCACCCCAAAGGGCCTCAGAGGTTGAAGGCTACACCTTC. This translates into CASSPQRASEVEGYTF.

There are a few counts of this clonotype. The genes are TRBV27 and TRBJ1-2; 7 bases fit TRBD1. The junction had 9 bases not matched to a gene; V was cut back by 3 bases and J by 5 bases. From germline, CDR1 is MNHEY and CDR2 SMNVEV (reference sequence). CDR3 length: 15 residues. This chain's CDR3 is CASSLTSTGWYGYTF. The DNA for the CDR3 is TGTGCCAGCAGTTTGACATCGACAGGGTGGTATGGCTACACCTTC.

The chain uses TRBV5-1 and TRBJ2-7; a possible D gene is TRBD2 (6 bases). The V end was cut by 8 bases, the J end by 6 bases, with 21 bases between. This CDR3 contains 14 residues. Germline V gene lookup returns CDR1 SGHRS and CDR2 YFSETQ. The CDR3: CASRDTREASEQYF. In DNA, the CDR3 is TGCGCCAGTAGGGATACTAGGGAGGCGTCCGAGCAGTACTTC.

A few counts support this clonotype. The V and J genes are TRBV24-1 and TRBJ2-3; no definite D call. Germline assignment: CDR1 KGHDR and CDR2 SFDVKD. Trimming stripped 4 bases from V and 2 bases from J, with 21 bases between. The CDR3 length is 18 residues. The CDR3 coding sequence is TGTGCCACCAGTGAGCACGAACGGTCAACCGCCCCCACAGATACGCAGTATTTT. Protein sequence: CATSEHERSTAPTDTQYF.